Below, 12 T cell receptor beta chains from the same sample are listed, as sequenced in a study of cytomegalovirus exposure and HLA in healthy donors. 60 Vbeta and 13 Jbeta primers were used in PCR. TCRdb keeps only in-frame clones here, not all; method: immunoSEQ multiplex PCR. The sample holds about 110,000 clones, around 86% seen once. Material for sequencing was PBMCs. The receptors stem from a man aged 25 to 45 in good health and CMV-seropositive.

The V gene is TRBV5-1, the J gene TRBJ1-4; weak D call: TRBD1 (6 bases). V lost 0 bases, J lost 10 bases, and 16 bases lay in between. Germline V CDR1 and CDR2: SGHRS, YFSETQ. The CDR3 consists of 15 residues. CDR3 sequence reads: CASSLGTDTLGKLFF. CDR3 nucleotide sequence: TGCGCCAGCAGCTTGGGGACAGATACCCTGGGAAAACTGTTTTTT.

This clone has more than one count but fewer than ten. This chain joins TRBV18 and TRBJ1-4; a weak D match, TRBD1 (6 bases). Trimming pared 5 bases from V and 8 bases from J, leaving 12 bases between. The length of the CDR3 is 13 residues. Germline V lookup: CDR1 KGHSH, CDR2 LQKENI. The CDR3 reads CASSRGGSEKLFF. In DNA, the CDR3 is TGTGCCAGCTCAAGGGGGGGAAGCGAAAAACTGTTTTTT.

This clone has a single count. The chain combines TRBV29-1 with TRBJ1-2, with 7 positions matching TRBD1. CDR3 length equals 13 residues. Germline CDR1 SQVTM, CDR2 ANQGSEA. Losses at the gene ends were 5 bases for V and 5 bases for J; bases not matched to a gene: 8. CDR3 in amino acids: CSVKTGSIYGYTF. CDR3 bases: TGCAGCGTTAAGACAGGGAGTATTTATGGCTACACCTTC.

The chain carries TRBV11-2 and TRBJ1-2, with D hard to call. V gave up 1 base and J gave up 3 bases, with 6 bases separating them. Germline values: CDR1 SGHAT, CDR2 FQNNGV. The CDR3 is 13 residues long. CDR3 nucleotides: TGTGCCAGCAGCTTAGCGCAGGACTATGGCTACACCTTC. Protein product: CASSLAQDYGYTF. Combining the CDR3 with reference TRBV11-2 and TRBJ1-2 gives the whole variable domain EAGVAQSPRYKIIEKRQSVAFWCNPISGHATLYWYQQILGQGPKLLIQFQNNGVVDDSQLPKDRFSAERLKGVDSTLKIQPAKLEDSAVYLCASSLAQDYGYTFGSGTRLTVV.

V is TRBV9 and J is TRBJ2-7; D call uncertain. CDR1 and CDR2 (germline): SGDLS, YYNGEE. V was trimmed by 0 bases and J by 3 bases, leaving 13 bases between them. The CDR3 totals 15 residues. The CDR3 here is CASSVAISRNYEQYF. The CDR3 nucleotides read TGTGCCAGCAGCGTAGCTATCTCCAGGAACTACGAGCAGTACTTC.

In this sample, this clone turned up once. The gene calls are TRBV5-1 and TRBJ2-5, with 10 bases fitting TRBD2. The CDR3 is 20 amino acids. Germline CDR1 reads SGHRS; CDR2 reads YFSETQ. With 0 bases clipped from V and 5 bases from J, the junction kept 19 bases outside the gene matches. Written as DNA, the CDR3 is TGCGCCAGCAGCTTGGCCCCTCTGCTAGCGGGGGCTCCAAGACGGGAGACCCAGTACTTC. Translating gives CASSLAPLLAGAPRRETQYF.

This chain's CDR3 is CASATGQGFYQPQHF. CDR3 nucleotide sequence: TGTGCCAGCGCAACCGGACAGGGTTTTTATCAGCCCCAGCATTTT. The chain joins TRBV6-5 to TRBJ1-5; TRBD1 aligns across 8 bases. V gave up 8 bases and J gave up 5 bases; unmatched junction bases: 11. The length of the CDR3 is 15 residues. Germline CDR1 MNHEY, CDR2 SVGAGI.

This clone has just one count. The chain links TRBV11-2 to TRBJ2-1; 11 nucleotides align to TRBD2. CDR1 and CDR2 from the germline V gene are SGHAT and FQNNGV. V was clipped by 6 bases and J by 6 bases; unmatched bases: 10. This CDR3 has 16 residues. CDR3 amino acids: CASRRLAGKNSNEQFF. The CDR3 DNA sequence: TGTGCCAGCAGGAGACTAGCGGGGAAGAATAGCAATGAGCAGTTCTTC.

In DNA form, the CDR3 reads TGTGCCAGCAGCTTAGAACTAGCGGGGGGGTATTCAGATACGCAGTATTTT. It is translated as CASSLELAGGYSDTQYF. The chain links TRBV13 to TRBJ2-3; TRBD2 aligns across 13 bases. The CDR3 sequence is 17 residues long. V lost 1 base and J lost 4; bases outside the gene matches: 5. The germline gives CDR1 PRHDT, CDR2 FYEKMQ (reference sequence).

A remark on this clone: Other nucleotide sequences from this sample produce the same CDR3. The chain combines TRBV5-1 with TRBJ1-1; TRBD1 matches at 8 bases. The CDR3 has 14 residues. Germline V CDR1 and CDR2: SGHRS, YFSETQ. V dropped 5 bases and J dropped 5; count of bases not matched to a gene: 8. The CDR3 loop reads CASSSTGGRTEAFF. The CDR3 region has the DNA TGCGCCAGCAGTTCAACAGGGGGGCGGACTGAAGCTTTCTTT.

The chain joins TRBV4-1 to TRBJ2-2; D may be TRBD1 (5 bases). The CDR3 has 18 residues. Trimming stripped 0 bases from V and 6 bases from J, with 20 bases between. CDR1 and CDR2 from the germline V gene are MGHRA and YSYEKL. Here the CDR3 DNA reads TGCGCCAGCAGCCAAGATGATAGGGCCAGGGCAGGACCCGGGGAGCTGTTTTTT. The encoded protein is CASSQDDRARAGPGELFF.

The chain joins TRBV5-8 to TRBJ1-6, with a possible D match to TRBD1 (5 bases). The CDR3 covers 16 residues. Germline V gives CDR1 SGHTS, CDR2 YDEGEE. V lost 4 bases to trimming and J lost 6 bases, with 17 bases between them. The DNA of the CDR3 is TGTGCCAGCAGCGACCTTAGGAGGGGTAGTAATTCACCCCTCCACTTT. Its translation: CASSDLRRGSNSPLHF.